Each of the 11 T cell receptor beta chains below was sequenced from the same sample in a study of shared clonotypes between healthy human individuals. Measured with immunoSEQ multiplex PCR; TCRdb has only the in-frame clones, and not every one. The sample lists roughly 2.1 million clones; under 95% were seen once. The naive CD8 population came from CD45RO-negative cells selected for CCR7, without terminally differentiated effector memory CD45RA+ cells. Sequencing used naive CD8+ T cells from PBMCs. Every receptor here comes from a man aged 18 to 29 in good health. Some clones in this sample may be carry-over from other donors' samples.

The CDR3 sequence is CASSERGITEAFF. In nucleotides, the CDR3 is TGTGCCAGTAGTGAACGGGGAATCACTGAAGCTTTCTTT. The chain has TRBV19 and TRBJ1-1; no reliable D call. Germline CDR1 is LNHDA and CDR2 is SQIVND (reference sequence). The V end lost 5 bases, the J end lost 4 bases, and 11 bases lay between the germline ends. This CDR3 contains 13 residues.

The CDR3 sequence is CASSPMGHPGAFF. The DNA for the CDR3 is TGTGCCAGCAGCCCCATGGGGCATCCTGGAGCTTTCTTT. The chain joins TRBV27 to TRBJ1-1; a weak D match, TRBD1 (5 bases). This CDR3 has 13 amino acids. Germline V gives CDR1 MNHEY, CDR2 SMNVEV (reference sequence). Trimming stripped 6 bases from V and 10 bases from J, with 18 bases between.

This chain connects TRBV9 to TRBJ2-5; TRBD2 agrees at 7 bases. Germline lookup yields CDR1 SGDLS and CDR2 YYNGEE. V gave up 0 bases and J gave up 4 bases; unmatched junction bases: 6. This CDR3 spans 15 amino acids. The CDR3 spells CASSVDKREGETQYF. As DNA, the CDR3 is TGTGCCAGCAGCGTAGATAAGCGGGAAGGAGAGACCCAGTACTTC.

The CDR3 loop reads CASSAAYEQYF. CDR3 coding DNA: TGTGCCAGCAGCGCCGCCTACGAGCAGTACTTC. This chain connects TRBV9 to TRBJ2-7; D remains ambiguous. CDR3 length: 11 amino acids. Germline V gene lookup returns CDR1 SGDLS and CDR2 YYNGEE. V lost 3 bases and J lost 2, with 3 bases in between.

The rearrangement joins TRBV5-4 to TRBJ1-1; no clear D. Trimming left V 3 bases short and J 0 bases short, with 15 bases between. The CDR3 covers 16 residues. Germline V CDR1 and CDR2: SGHNT, YYREEE (reference sequence). CDR3 amino acids: CASSSAREIMNTEAFF. The CDR3 DNA reads as TGTGCCAGCAGCTCGGCTCGGGAGATCATGAACACTGAAGCTTTCTTT.

This chain uses TRBV27 with TRBJ2-1; D possibly corresponds to TRBD1 (5 bases). V gave up 2 bases and J gave up 8 bases, with 10 bases separating them. Germline CDR1 is MNHEY and CDR2 is SMNVEV (reference sequence). The CDR3 spans 13 residues. CDR3 DNA sequence: TGTGCCAGCAGTTTAATGGGGCCCCATGAGCAGTTCTTC. Translated, it gives CASSLMGPHEQFF.

This clone was counted a single time. The rearrangement joins TRBV14 to TRBJ2-1, with D maybe TRBD2 (5 bases). V was clipped by 2 bases and J by 15 bases, with 20 bases between them. This CDR3 has 14 amino acids. Germline-derived CDR1 and CDR2 are SGHDN and FVKESK. CDR3 nucleotide sequence: TGTGCCAGCAGCCAATCCTTGGCTAGTGGGAGACCGTTCTTC. This translates into CASSQSLASGRPFF.

The chain is built from TRBV7-9 and TRBJ2-7; TRBD1 matches 9 bases. Per the germline V gene, CDR1 is SEHNR and CDR2 is FQNEAQ (reference sequence). The V and J ends lost 7 bases and 4 bases, in that order; junction bases with no gene match: 17. The CDR3 spans 17 residues. CDR3: CASIPGTGRGYRYEQYF. The CDR3 coding sequence is TGTGCCAGCATACCGGGGACAGGGCGAGGCTACCGGTACGAGCAGTACTTC.

J is TRBJ2-1 and V is TRBV27; D gene uncertain. Trimming removed 4 bases from V and 0 bases from J, with 10 bases in between. Germline CDR1 is MNHEY and CDR2 is SMNVEV (reference sequence). CDR3 size: 15 residues. In nucleotides, the CDR3 is TGTGCCAGCAGTTCTTCAATCAGCTCCTACAATGAGCAGTTCTTC. This translates into CASSSSISSYNEQFF.

In its sample, this clone was seen once. The V gene is TRBV7-9, the J gene TRBJ2-7, with D possibly called TRBD1 or TRBD2 (5 bases each). The V gene lost 5 bases and the J gene lost 3 bases, with 23 bases spanning the gap. The germline CDR1 and CDR2 sequences are SEHNR and FQNEAQ (reference sequence). This CDR3 is built from 17 residues. DNA of the CDR3: TGTGCCAGCAGCGTTCACTCCGGGACCGCGACCCACTACGAGCAGTACTTC. Translated: CASSVHSGTATHYEQYF.

The gene calls are TRBV19 and TRBJ1-5; D gene unclear. Trimming removed 3 bases at V and 6 bases at J, with 12 bases between. Germline V gene data show CDR1 as LNHDA and CDR2 as SQIVND (reference sequence). The CDR3 sequence is 14 residues long. This chain's CDR3 is CASSILDPLQPQHF. DNA for the CDR3: TGTGCCAGTAGTATCCTAGATCCCCTTCAGCCCCAGCATTTT.